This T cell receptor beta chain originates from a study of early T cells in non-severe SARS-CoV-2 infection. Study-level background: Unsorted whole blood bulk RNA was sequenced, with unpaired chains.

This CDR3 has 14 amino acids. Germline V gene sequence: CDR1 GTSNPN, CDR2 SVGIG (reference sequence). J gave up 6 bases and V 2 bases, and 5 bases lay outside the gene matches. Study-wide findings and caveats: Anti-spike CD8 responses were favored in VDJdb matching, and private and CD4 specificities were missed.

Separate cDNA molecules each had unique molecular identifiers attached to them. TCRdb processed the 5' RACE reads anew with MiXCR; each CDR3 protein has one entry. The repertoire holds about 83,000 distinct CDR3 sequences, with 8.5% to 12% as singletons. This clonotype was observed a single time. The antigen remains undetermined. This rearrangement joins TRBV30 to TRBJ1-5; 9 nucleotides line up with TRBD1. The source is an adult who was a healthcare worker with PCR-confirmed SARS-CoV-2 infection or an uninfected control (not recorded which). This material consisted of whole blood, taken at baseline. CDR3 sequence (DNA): TGTGCCTGGAGTTTCACAGGGGGCGTTCAGCCCCAGCATTTT. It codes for CAWSFTGGVQPQHF.